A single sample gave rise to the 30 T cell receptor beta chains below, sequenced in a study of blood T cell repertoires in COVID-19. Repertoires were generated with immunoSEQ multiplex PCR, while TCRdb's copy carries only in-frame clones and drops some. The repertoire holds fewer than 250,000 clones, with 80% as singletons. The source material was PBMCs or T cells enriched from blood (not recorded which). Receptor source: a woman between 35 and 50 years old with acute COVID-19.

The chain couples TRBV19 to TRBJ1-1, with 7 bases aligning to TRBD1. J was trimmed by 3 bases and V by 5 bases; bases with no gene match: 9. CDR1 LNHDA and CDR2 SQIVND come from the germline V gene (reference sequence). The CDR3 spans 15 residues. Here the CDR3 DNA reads TGTGCCAGTAGTGGGCGAGCAGGGGGAGACACTGAAGCTTTCTTT. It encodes CASSGRAGGDTEAFF. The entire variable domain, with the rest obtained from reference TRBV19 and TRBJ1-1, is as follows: DGGITQSPKYLFRKEGQNVTLSCEQNLNHDAMYWYRQDPGQGLRLIYYSQIVNDFQKGDIAEGYSVSREKKESFPLTVTSAQKNPTAFYLCASSGRAGGDTEAFFGQGTRLTVV.

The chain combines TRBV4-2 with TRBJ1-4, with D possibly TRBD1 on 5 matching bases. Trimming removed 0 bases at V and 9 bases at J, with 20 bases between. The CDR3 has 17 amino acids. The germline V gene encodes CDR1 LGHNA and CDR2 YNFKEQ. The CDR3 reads CASSQDGGGTATKKLFF. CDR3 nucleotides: TGTGCCAGCAGCCAAGATGGGGGGGGGACTGCCACGAAAAAACTGTTTTTT.

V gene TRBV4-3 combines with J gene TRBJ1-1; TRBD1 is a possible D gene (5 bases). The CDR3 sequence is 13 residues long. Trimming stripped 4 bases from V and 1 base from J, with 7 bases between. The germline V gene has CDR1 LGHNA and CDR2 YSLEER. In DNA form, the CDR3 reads TGCGCCAGCAGCCCGACAGAGAACACTGAAGCTTTCTTT. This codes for CASSPTENTEAFF.

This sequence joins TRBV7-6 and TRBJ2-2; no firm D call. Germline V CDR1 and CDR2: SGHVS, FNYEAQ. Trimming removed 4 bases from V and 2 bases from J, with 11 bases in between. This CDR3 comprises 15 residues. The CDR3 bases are TGTGCCAGCAGCTCCCCGCGCGGAAACACCGGGGAGCTGTTTTTT. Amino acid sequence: CASSSPRGNTGELFF.

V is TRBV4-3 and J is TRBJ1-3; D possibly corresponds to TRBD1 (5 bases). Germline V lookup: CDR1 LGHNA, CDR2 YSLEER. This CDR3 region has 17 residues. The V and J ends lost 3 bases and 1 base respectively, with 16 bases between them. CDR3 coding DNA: TGCGCCAGCAGCCAGGGGGACCGGGGGAGGTCTGGAAACACCATATATTTT. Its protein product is CASSQGDRGRSGNTIYF.

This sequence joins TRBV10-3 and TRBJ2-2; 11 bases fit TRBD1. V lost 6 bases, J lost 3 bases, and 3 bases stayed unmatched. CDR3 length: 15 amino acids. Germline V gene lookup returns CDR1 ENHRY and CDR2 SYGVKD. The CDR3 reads CAIREGQGDTGELFF. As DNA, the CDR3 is TGTGCCATCAGGGAGGGACAGGGGGACACCGGGGAGCTGTTTTTT.

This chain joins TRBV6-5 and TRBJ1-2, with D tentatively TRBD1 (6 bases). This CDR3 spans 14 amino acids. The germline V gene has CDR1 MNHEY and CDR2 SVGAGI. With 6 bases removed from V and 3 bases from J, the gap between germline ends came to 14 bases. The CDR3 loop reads CASSREGGDYGYTF. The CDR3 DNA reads TGTGCCAGCAGCCGCGAGGGGGGGGACTATGGCTACACCTTC.

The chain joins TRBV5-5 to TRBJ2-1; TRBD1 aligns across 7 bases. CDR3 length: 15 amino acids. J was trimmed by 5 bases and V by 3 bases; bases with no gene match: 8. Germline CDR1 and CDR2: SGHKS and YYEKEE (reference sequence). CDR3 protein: CASSSRTGVDNEQFF. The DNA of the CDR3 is TGTGCCAGCAGCTCCCGGACAGGAGTCGACAATGAGCAGTTCTTC.

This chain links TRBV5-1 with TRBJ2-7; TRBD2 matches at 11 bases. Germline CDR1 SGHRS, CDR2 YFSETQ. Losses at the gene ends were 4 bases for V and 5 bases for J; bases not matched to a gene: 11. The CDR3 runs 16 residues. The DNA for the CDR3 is TGCGCCAGCAGCCCGACAACTAGCGGGAGTTTCAACGAGCAGTACTTC. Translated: CASSPTTSGSFNEQYF.

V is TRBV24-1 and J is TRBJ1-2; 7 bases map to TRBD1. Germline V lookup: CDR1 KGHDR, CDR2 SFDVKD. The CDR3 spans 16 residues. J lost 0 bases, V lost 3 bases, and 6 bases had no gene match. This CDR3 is CATSDGRDRANYGYTF. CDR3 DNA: TGTGCCACCAGTGATGGTCGGGACAGAGCTAACTATGGCTACACCTTC.

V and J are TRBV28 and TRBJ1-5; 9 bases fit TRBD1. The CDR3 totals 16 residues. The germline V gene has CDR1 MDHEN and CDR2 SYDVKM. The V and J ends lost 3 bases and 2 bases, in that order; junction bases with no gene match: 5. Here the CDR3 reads CASSFNRGQGNQPQHF. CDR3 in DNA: TGTGCCAGCAGTTTCAACAGGGGGCAAGGCAATCAGCCCCAGCATTTT.

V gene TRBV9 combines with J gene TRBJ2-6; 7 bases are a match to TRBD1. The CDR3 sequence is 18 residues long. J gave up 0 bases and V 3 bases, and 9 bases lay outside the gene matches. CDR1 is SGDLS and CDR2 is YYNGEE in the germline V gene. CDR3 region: CASSERRDRFSGANVLTF. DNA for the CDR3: TGTGCCAGCAGCGAGCGCCGGGACAGATTCTCTGGGGCCAACGTCCTGACTTTC.

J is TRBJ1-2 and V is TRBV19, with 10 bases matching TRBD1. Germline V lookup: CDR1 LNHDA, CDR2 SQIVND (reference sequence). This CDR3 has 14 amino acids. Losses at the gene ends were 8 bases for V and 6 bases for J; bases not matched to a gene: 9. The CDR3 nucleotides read TGTGCCAGTCAACGGGGGACAGGGGTTGATGGCTACACCTTC. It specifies CASQRGTGVDGYTF.

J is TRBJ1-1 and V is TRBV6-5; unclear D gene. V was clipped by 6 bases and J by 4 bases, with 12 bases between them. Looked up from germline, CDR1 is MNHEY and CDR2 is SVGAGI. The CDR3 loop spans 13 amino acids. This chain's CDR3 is CASSYIGGTEAFF. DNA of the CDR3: TGTGCCAGCAGCTACATTGGCGGCACTGAAGCTTTCTTT.

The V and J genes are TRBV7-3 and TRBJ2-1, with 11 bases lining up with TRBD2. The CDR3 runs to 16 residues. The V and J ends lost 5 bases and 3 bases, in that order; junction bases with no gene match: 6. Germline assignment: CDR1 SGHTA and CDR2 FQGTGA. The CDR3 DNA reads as TGTGCCAGCAGCGAGGGGACTAGCGGTGGCTACAATGAGCAGTTCTTC. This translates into CASSEGTSGGYNEQFF.

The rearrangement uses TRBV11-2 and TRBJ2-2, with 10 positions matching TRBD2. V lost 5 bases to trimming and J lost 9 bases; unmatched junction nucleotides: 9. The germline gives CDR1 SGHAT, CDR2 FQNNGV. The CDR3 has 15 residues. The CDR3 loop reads CASSPRTSGGRELFF. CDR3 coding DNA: TGTGCCAGCAGCCCCCGGACTAGCGGAGGGCGGGAGCTGTTTTTT. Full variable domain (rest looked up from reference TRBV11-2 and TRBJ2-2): EAGVAQSPRYKIIEKRQSVAFWCNPISGHATLYWYQQILGQGPKLLIQFQNNGVVDDSQLPKDRFSAERLKGVDSTLKIQPAKLEDSAVYLCASSPRTSGGRELFFGEGSRLTVL.

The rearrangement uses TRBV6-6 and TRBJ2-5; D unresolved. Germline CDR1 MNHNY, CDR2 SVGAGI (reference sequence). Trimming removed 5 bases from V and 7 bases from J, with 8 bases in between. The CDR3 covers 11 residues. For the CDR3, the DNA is TGTGCCAGCAGTCCCAGTGTGACCCAGTACTTC. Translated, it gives CASSPSVTQYF.

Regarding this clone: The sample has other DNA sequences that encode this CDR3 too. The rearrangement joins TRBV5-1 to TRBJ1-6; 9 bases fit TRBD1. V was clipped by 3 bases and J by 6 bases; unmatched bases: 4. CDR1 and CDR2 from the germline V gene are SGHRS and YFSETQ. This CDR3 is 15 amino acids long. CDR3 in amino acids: CASSSSGQGNSPLHF. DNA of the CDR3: TGCGCCAGCAGCTCCTCGGGACAGGGTAATTCACCCCTCCACTTT. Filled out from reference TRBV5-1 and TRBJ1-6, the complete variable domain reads KAGVTQTPRYLIKTRGQQVTLSCSPISGHRSVSWYQQTPGQGLQFLFEYFSETQRNKGNFPGRFSGRQFSNSRSEMNVSTLELGDSALYLCASSSSGQGNSPLHFGNGTRLTVT.

The CDR3: CASSLGLAGPDNEQFF. CDR3 DNA sequence: TGTGCCAGCAGTTTAGGACTAGCGGGACCTGACAATGAGCAGTTCTTC. The chain is built from TRBV28 and TRBJ2-1, with 12 bases that match TRBD2. The V gene end was trimmed by 2 bases and the J gene end by 5 bases; junction bases not matched to a gene: 4. Germline CDR1 and CDR2: MDHEN and SYDVKM. CDR3 size: 16 residues. The whole variable domain, remainder taken from reference TRBV28 and TRBJ2-1, is DVKVTQSSRYLVKRTGEKVFLECVQDMDHENMFWYRQDPGLGLRLIYFSYDVKMKEKGDIPEGYSVSREKKERFSLILESASTNQTSMYLCASSLGLAGPDNEQFFGPGTRLTVL.

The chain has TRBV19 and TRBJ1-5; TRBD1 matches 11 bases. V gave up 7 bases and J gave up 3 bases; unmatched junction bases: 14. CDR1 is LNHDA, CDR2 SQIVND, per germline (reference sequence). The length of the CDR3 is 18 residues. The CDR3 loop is CASTLRGQGGFNNQPQHF. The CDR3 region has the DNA TGTGCCAGTACCCTTAGGGGACAGGGGGGGTTCAACAATCAGCCCCAGCATTTT.

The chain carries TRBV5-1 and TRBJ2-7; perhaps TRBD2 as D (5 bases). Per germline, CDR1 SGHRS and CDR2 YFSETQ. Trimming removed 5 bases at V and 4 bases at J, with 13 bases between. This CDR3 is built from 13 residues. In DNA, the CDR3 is TGCGCCAGCAGTGACGGCGTAGCGTACGAGCAGTACTTC. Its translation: CASSDGVAYEQYF. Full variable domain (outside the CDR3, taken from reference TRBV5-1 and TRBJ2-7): KAGVTQTPRYLIKTRGQQVTLSCSPISGHRSVSWYQQTPGQGLQFLFEYFSETQRNKGNFPGRFSGRQFSNSRSEMNVSTLELGDSALYLCASSDGVAYEQYFGPGTRLTVT.

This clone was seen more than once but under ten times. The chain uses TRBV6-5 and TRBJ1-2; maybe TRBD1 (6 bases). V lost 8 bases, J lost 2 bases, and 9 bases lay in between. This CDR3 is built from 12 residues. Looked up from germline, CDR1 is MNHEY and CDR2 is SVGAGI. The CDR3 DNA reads TGTGCCAGCTCAGGGGCAAACTATGGCTACACCTTC. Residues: CASSGANYGYTF.

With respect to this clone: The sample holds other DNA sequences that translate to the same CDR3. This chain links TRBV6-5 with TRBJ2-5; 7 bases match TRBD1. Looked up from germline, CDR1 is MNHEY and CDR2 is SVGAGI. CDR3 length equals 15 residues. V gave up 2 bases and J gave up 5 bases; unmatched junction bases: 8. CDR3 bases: TGTGCCAGCAGTTACCAGACAGGGATTGGGGAGACCCAGTACTTC. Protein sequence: CASSYQTGIGETQYF.

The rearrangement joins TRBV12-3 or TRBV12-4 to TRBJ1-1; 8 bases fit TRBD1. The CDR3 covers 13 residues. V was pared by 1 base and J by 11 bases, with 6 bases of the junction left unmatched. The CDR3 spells CASSLDQGASAFF. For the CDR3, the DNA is TGTGCCAGCAGTTTAGACCAGGGGGCTTCGGCTTTCTTT.

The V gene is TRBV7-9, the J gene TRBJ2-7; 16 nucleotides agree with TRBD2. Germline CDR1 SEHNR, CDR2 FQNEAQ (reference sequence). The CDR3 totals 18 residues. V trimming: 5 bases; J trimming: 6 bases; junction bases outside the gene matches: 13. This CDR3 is CASSTGLAGGPVLLEQYF. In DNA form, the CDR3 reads TGTGCCAGCAGCACGGGACTAGCGGGAGGGCCAGTGCTACTCGAGCAGTACTTC.

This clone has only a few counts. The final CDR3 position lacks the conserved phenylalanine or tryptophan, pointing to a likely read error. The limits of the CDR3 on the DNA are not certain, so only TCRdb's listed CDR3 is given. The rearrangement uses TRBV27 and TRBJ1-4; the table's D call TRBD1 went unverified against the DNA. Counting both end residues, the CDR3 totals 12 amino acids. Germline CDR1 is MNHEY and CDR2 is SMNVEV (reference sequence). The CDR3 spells CASSLGRTGVVC.

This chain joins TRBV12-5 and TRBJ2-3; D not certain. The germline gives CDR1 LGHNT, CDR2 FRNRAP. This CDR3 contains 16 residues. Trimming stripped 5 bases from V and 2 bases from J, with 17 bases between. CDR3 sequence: CASGPDPLEVTDTQYF. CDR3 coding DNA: TGTGCTAGTGGTCCAGACCCTCTAGAGGTCACAGATACGCAGTATTTT. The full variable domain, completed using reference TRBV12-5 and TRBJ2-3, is DARVTQTPRHKVTEMGQEVTMRCQPILGHNTVFWYRQTMMQGLELLAYFRNRAPLDDSGMPKDRFSAEMPDATLATLKIQPSEPRDSAVYFCASGPDPLEVTDTQYFGPGTRLTVL.

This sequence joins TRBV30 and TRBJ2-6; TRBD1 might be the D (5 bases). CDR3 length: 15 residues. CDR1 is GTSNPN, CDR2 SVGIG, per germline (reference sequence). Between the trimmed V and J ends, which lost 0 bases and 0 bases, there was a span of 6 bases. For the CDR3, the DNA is TGTGCCTGGAGTGTTAGGGGCTCTGGGGCCAACGTCCTGACTTTC. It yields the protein CAWSVRGSGANVLTF. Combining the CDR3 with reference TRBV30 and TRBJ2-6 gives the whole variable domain SQTIHQWPATLVQPVGSPLSLECTVEGTSNPNLYWYRQAAGRGLQLLFYSVGIGQISSEVPQNLSASRPQDRQFILSSKKLLLSDSGFYLCAWSVRGSGANVLTFGAGSRLTVL.

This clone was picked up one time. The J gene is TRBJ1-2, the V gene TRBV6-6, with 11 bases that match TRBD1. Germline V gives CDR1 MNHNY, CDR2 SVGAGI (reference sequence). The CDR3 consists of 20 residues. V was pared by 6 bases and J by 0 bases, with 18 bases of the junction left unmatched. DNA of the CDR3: TGTGCCAGCAGCCTAGGAGAGTGGACAGGGGGCCCCTCTGCTAACTATGGCTACACCTTC. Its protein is CASSLGEWTGGPSANYGYTF.

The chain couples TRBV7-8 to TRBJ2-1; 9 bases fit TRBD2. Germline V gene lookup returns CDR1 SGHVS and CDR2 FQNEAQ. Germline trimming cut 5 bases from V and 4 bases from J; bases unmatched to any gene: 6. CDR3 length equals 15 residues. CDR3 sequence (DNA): TGTGCCAGCAGCCGAGGCACTAGCGGGTACAATGAGCAGTTCTTC. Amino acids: CASSRGTSGYNEQFF.